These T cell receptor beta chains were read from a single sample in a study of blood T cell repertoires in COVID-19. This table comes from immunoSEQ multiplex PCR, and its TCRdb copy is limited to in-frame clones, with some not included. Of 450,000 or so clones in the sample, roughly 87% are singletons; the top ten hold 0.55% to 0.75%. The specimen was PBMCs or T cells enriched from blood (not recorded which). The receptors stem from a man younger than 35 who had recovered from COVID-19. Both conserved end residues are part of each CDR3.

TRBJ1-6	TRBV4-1	CASSQGASRGPSPLHF
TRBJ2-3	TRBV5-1	CASSLGSGHSTDTQYF
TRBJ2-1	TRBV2	CASRGPGGDEQFF
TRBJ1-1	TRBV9	CASSVSPAANTEAFF
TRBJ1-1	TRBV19	CASSIVTGPDTEAFF
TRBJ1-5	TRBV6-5	CASSPKTGGLGGQHF
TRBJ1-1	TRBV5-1	CASSSTGAEAFF
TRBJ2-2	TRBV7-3	CASSLTRQGHYSGELFF
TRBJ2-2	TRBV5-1	CASRLRAGTGELFF
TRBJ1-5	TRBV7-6	CASSYATDQPQHF
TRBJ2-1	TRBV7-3	CASSEDYSSYNEQFF
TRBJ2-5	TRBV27	CASSLGLAGVGETQYF
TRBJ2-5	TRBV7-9	CASSFQLDRGYGETQYF
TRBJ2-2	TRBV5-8	CASSPPVAGANTGELFF
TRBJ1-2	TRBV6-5	CASSSTGSYGYTF